This T cell receptor (beta chain) was obtained from a study of shared clonotypes between healthy human individuals. Study-wide context: The plates for each donor numbered three CD4 naive, three CD4 memory, two CD8 naive and one CD8 memory. Whole-study results and caveats: It was the non-shared clonotypes that had lower generation probabilities than clonotypes shared by all four donors. What naive subsets generally showed was a larger estimated richness than memory subsets showed.

In its sample, this clone was seen once. What it binds is unknown. The data were produced by immunoSEQ multiplex PCR, yet TCRdb's version contains in-frame clones alone and is incomplete. The repertoire holds about 1 million clones, with more than 65% as singletons. The TCR sequence derives from a man aged 18-30 years in good health. Sequenced input: memory CD4+ T cells sorted from blood. Subset described: CD45RA-negative fraction.

CDR3 coding DNA: TGTGCCAGCGGGCCAGCCTCTGGAAACACCATATATTTT. Translating it yields CASGPASGNTIYF. The genes are TRBV27 and TRBJ1-3; unclear D gene. This CDR3 has 13 amino acids. CDR1 MNHEY and CDR2 SMNVEV come from the germline V gene (reference sequence). Trimming took 8 bases from V and 0 from J, leaving 8 bases between them.